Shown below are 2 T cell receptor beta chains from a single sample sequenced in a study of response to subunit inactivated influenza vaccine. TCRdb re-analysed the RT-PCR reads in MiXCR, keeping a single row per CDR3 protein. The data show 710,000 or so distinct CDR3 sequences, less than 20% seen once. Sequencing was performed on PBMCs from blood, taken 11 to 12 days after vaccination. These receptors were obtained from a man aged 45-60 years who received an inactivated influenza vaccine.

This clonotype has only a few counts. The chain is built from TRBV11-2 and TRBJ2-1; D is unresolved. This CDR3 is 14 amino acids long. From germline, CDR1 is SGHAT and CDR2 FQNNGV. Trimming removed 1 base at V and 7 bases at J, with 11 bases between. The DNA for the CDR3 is TGTGCCAGCAGCTTAGGTGCGGAGACAAATGAGCAGTTCTTC. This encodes CASSLGAETNEQFF.

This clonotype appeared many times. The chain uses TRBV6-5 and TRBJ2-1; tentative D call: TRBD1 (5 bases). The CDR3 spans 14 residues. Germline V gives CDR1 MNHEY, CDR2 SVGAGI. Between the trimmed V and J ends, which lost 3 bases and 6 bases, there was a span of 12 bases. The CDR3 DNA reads TGTGCCAGCAGTTATAGGGGCCCGGGCAATGAGCAGTTCTTC. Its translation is CASSYRGPGNEQFF.